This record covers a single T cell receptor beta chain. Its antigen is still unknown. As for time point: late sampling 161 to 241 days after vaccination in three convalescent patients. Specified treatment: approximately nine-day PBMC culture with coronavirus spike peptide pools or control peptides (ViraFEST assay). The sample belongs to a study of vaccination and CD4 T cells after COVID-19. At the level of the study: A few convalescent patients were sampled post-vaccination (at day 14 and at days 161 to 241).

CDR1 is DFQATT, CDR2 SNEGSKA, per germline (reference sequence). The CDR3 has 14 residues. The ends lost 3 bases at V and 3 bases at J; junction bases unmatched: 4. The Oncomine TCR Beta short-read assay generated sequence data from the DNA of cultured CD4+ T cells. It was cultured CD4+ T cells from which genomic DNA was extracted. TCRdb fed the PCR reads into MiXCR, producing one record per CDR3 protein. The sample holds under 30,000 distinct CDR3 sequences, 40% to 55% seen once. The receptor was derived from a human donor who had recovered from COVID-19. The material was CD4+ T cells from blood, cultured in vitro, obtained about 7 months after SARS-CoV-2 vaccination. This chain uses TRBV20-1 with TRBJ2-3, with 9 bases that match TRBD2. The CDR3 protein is CSARGTSGTDTQYF. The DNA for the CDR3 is TGCAGTGCTAGGGGTACTAGCGGGACAGATACGCAGTATTTT.